This record concerns one TCR beta chain sequence. Its target is not known. Germline CDR1 is SQVTM and CDR2 is ANQGSEA. Trimming took 7 bases from V and 8 from J, leaving 15 bases between them. CDR3 length: 12 amino acids. Using a J-beta primer mix together with a sample-barcoded 5' primer, a second PCR was run for roughly 7 to 11 cycles. TCRdb re-called the 5' RACE reads with MiXCR, one entry per CDR3 protein. Found here are about 1.8 million distinct CDR3 sequences, about 50% of them singletons; the top ten hold more than 2%. Isolated PBMCs totaled at least 6.5 million in each sample. These data come from a study of blood T cells in healthy people across ages. Study overall: Per every two T cells, about one barcoded beta molecule was captured by template switching.

General study results and limits: TCR beta diversity, measured per million T cells, fell in a roughly linear way with age. Unsorted PBMCs prevented conclusive naive versus antigen-experienced comparison.

V and J are TRBV29-1 and TRBJ2-1, with a tentative D call TRBD1 (5 bases). The specimen sequenced was blood. The receptor was derived from a woman aged 40 to 50 in good health. Here the CDR3 DNA reads TGCAGCGCTATAAGTGCAGGGCATGAGCAGTTCTTC. Its translation: CSAISAGHEQFF.